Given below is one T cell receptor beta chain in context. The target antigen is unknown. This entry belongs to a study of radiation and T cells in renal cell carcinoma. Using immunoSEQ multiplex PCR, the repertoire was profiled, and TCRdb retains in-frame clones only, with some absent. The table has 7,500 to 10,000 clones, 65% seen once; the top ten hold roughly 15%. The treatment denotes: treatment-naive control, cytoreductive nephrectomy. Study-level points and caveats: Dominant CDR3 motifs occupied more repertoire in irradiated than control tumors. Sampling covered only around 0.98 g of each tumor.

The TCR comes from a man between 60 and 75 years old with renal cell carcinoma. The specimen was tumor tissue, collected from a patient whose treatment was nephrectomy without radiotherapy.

The CDR3 nucleotides are TGTGCCAGCAGACGACTAGCGGGGGACCTCAATGAGCAGTTCTTC. Translating it yields CASRRLAGDLNEQFF. The rearrangement links TRBV7-2 to TRBJ2-1, with TRBD2 identical over 12 bases. In germline, CDR1 is SGHTA, CDR2 FQGNSA. The CDR3 contains 15 residues. The V gene end was trimmed by 6 bases and the J gene end by 6 bases; junction bases not matched to a gene: 6.